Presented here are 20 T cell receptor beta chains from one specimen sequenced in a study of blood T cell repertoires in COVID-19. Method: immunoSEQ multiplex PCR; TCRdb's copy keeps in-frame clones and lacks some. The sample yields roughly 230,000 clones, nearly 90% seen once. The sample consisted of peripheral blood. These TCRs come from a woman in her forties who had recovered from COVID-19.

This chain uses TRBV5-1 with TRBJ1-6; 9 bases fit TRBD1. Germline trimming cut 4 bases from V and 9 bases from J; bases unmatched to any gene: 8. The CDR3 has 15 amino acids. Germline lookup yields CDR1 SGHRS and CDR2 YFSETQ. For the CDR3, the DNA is TGCGCCAGCAGCACCTCCGGGACAGGGAGTTCACCCCTCCACTTT. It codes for CASSTSGTGSSPLHF.

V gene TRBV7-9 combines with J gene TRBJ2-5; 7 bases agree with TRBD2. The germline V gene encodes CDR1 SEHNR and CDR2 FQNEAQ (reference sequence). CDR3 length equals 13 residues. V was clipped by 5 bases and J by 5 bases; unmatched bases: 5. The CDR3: CASSPGGYETQYF. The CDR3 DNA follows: TGTGCCAGCAGCCCGGGGGGATATGAGACCCAGTACTTC.

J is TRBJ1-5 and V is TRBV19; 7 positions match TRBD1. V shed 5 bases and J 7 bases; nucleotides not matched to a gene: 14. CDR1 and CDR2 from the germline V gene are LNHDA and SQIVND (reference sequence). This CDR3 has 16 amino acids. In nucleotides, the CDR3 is TGTGCCAGTAGTTTCCCCGCAGACAGGGTAGGCCAGCCCCAGCATTTT. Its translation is CASSFPADRVGQPQHF. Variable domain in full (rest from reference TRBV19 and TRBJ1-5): DGGITQSPKYLFRKEGQNVTLSCEQNLNHDAMYWYRQDPGQGLRLIYYSQIVNDFQKGDIAEGYSVSREKKESFPLTVTSAQKNPTAFYLCASSFPADRVGQPQHFGDGTRLSIL.

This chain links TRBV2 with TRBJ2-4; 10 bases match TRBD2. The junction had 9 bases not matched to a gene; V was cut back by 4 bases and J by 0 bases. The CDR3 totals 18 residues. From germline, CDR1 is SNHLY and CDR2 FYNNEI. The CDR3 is CASSVDSGGPLAKNIQYF. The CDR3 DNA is TGTGCCAGCAGTGTGGATAGCGGGGGGCCTTTAGCCAAAAACATTCAGTACTTC.

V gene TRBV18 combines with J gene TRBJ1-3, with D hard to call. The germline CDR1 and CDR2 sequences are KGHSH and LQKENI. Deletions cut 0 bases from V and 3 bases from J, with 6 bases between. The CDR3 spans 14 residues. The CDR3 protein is CASSPPAGGNTIYF. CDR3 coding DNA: TGTGCCAGCTCACCACCAGCCGGTGGAAACACCATATATTTT.

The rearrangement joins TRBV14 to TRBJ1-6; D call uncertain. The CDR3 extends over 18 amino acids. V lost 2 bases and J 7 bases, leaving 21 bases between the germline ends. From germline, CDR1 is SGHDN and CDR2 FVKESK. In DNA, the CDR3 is TGTGCCAGCAGCCAATTCGGTGGAGCGCAGCCCTTAAATTCACCCCTCCACTTT. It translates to CASSQFGGAQPLNSPLHF.

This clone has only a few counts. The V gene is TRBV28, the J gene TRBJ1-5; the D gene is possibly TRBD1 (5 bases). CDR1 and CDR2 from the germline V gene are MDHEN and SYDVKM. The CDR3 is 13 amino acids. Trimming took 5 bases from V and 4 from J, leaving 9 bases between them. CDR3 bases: TGTGCCAGCAGTGGCCAGGGTAATCAGCCCCAGCATTTT. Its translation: CASSGQGNQPQHF.

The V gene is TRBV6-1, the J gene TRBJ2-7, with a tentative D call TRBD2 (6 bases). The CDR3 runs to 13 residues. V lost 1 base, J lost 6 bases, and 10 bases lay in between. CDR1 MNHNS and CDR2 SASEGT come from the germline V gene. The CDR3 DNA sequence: TGTGCCAGCAGTGAAGAGGGAGGCTCCGAGCAGTACGTC. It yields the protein CASSEEGGSEQYV.

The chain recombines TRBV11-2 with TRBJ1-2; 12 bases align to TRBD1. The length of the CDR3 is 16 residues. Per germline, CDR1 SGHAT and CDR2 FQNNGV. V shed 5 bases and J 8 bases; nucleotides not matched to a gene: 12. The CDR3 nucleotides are TGTGCCAGCAGCGATGGGACAGGGGGCGCTGGTTCGGGCTACACCTTC. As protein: CASSDGTGGAGSGYTF.

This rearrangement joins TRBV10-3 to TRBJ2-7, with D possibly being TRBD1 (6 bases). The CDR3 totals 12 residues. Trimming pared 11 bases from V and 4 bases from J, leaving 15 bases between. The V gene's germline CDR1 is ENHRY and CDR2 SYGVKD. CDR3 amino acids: CAVKGVGYEQYF. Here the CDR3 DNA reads TGTGCCGTCAAGGGGGTGGGTTACGAGCAGTACTTC.

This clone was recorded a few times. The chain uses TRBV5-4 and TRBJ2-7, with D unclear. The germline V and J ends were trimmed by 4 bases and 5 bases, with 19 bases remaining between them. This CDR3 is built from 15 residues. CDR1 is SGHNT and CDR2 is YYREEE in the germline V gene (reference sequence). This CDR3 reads CASSQNPGEIHEQYF. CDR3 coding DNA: TGTGCCAGCAGCCAAAACCCCGGTGAGATCCACGAGCAGTACTTC.

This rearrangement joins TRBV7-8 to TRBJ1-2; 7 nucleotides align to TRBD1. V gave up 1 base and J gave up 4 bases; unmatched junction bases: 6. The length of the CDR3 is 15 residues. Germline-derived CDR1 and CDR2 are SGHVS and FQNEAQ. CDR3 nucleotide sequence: TGTGCCAGCAGCTTAGGTCCGGGACAGAGCTATGGCTACACCTTC. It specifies CASSLGPGQSYGYTF.

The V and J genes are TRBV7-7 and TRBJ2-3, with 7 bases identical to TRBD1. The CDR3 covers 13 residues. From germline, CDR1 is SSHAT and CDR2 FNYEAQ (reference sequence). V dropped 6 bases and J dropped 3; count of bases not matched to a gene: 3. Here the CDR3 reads CASREQGTDTQYF. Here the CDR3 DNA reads TGTGCCAGCAGGGAACAGGGGACAGATACGCAGTATTTT.

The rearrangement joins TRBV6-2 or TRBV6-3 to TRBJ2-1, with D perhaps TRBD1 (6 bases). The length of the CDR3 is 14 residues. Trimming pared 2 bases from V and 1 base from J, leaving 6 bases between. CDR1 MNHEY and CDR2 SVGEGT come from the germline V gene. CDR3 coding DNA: TGTGCCAGCAGTTACGGGACATCCTACAATGAGCAGTTCTTC. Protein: CASSYGTSYNEQFF.

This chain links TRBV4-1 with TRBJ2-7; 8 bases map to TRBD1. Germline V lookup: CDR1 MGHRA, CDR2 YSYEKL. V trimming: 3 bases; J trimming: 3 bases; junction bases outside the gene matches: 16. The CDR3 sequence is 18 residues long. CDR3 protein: CASSQTQPLTGALYEQYF. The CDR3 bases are TGCGCCAGCAGCCAGACACAACCTTTGACAGGGGCTCTCTACGAGCAGTACTTC.

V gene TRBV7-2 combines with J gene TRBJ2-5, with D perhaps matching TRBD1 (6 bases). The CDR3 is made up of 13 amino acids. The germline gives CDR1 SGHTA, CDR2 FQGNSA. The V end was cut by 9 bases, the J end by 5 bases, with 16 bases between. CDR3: CASSQGFEETQYF. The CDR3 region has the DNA TGTGCCAGTTCTCAGGGGTTCGAGGAGACCCAGTACTTC.

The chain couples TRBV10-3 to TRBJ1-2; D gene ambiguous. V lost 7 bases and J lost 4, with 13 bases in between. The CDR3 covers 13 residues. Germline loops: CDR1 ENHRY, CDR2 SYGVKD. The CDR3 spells CAITVDPVYGYTF. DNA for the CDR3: TGTGCCATCACCGTAGATCCTGTCTATGGCTACACCTTC.

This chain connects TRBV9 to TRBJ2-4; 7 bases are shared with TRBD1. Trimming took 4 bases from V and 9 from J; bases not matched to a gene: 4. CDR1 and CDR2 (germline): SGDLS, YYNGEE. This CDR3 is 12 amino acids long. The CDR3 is CASSTRDSIQYF. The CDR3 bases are TGTGCCAGCAGCACCAGGGACAGCATTCAGTACTTC.

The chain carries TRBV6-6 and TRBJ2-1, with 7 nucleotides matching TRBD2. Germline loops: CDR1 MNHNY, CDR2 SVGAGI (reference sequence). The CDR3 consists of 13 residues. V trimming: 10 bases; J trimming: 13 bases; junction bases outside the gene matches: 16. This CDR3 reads CATAGLAGIIQFF. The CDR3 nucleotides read TGTGCCACCGCGGGGTTAGCGGGTATCATTCAGTTCTTC.

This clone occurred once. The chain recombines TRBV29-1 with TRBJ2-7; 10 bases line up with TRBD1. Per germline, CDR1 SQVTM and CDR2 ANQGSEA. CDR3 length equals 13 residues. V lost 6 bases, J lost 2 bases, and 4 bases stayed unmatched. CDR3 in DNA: TGCAGCGTGACAGGGGGCATCACCTACGAGCAGTACTTC. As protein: CSVTGGITYEQYF.